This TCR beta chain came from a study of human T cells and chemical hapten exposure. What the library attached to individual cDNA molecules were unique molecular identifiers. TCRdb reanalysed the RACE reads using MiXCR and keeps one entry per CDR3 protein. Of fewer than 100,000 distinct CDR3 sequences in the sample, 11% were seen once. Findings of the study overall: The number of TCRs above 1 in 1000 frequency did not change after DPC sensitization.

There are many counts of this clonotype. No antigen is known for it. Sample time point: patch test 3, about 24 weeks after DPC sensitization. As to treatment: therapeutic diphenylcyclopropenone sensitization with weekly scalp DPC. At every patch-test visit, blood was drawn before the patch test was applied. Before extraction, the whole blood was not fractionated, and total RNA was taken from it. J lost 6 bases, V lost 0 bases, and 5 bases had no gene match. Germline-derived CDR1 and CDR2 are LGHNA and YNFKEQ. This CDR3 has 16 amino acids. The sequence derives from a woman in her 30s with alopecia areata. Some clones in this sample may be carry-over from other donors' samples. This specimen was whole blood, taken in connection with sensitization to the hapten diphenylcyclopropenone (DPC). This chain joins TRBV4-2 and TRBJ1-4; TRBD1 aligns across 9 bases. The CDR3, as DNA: TGTGCCAGCAGCCAAGATCTAGGGACAGGGCATGAAAAACTGTTTTTT. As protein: CASSQDLGTGHEKLFF.